The present TCR beta chain was sequenced within a study of spatial heterogeneity in lung cancer. A unique molecular identifier was carried by every single TCR cDNA molecule. Each CDR3 protein is one row after TCRdb ran MiXCR on the 5' RACE reads. The table records tens of thousands of distinct CDR3 sequences, around 13% of them present only once. The CDR3 spans 11 residues. The ends lost 6 bases at V and 6 bases at J; junction bases unmatched: 3. Germline V gene lookup returns CDR1 SQVTM and CDR2 ANQGSEA. This clonotype was observed a handful of times. As for time point: sample taken at primary tumor resection. Without sorting, whole RNA was sequenced from tumor, nontumor lung or frozen PBMC. The approximately 72 donors had untreated early-stage non-small cell lung cancer.

The V gene is TRBV29-1, the J gene TRBJ1-2; 8 nucleotides align to TRBD1. The TCR sequence derives from a male donor with early-stage non-small cell lung cancer. The source was PBMCs, collected at surgery. CDR3 loop: CSVDRGDGYTF. DNA of the CDR3: TGCAGCGTAGACAGGGGTGATGGCTACACCTTC.